The sequence of this T cell receptor beta chain was determined in a study of shared clonotypes between healthy human individuals. The germline gives CDR1 SGHTA, CDR2 FQGNSA. This CDR3 has 15 residues. V gave up 5 bases and J gave up 7 bases; unmatched junction bases: 9. Generated by immunoSEQ multiplex PCR, the TCRdb table keeps only in-frame clones and is missing some. Altogether 640,000 or so clones are present, approximately 79% being singletons, with the ten largest covering about 2%. The V call is TRBV7-2, the J call TRBJ2-2; the match to TRBD2 covers 8 bases. The sequencing sample was made of memory CD4+ T cells sorted from blood. The subset denotes: CD45RA-negative fraction. This sequence originates from a woman aged 30 to 39 in good health. The CDR3 here is CASSPIAGNIGELFF. The CDR3 region has the DNA TGTGCCAGCAGCCCGATAGCGGGAAATATCGGGGAGCTGTTTTTT.